This T cell receptor beta chain was observed in a study of CD8 T cells in ankylosing spondylitis. Regarding the study as a whole: There was reportedly significant enrichment of clones that were disease-linked in matched ankylosing spondylitis synovial fluid. Disease-linked clones, CD8+, were relatively rare in peripheral blood. Certain motif variants had earlier been reported in reactive arthritis synovial fluid and blood.

This clonotype has only a few counts. Its antigen is unknown. It was by quantitative 5'-RACE with molecular barcodes that TCR beta libraries were made. TCRdb analysed the 5' RACE reads with MiXCR anew, one entry per CDR3 protein. The table lists some 300,000 distinct CDR3 sequences, roughly 20% of them singletons, with 3.5% to 4.5% in the top ten. The receptor was derived from a female donor with ankylosing spondylitis or in good health (not recorded which). The sequencing sample was made of blood, either unsorted or a sorted T cell fraction (not recorded which).

The CDR3 region is CSPGRPKGEQFF. The DNA for the CDR3 is TGCAGCCCCGGCCGCCCTAAGGGTGAGCAGTTCTTC. The chain carries TRBV20-1 and TRBJ2-1; D is ambiguous. Germline CDR1 and CDR2: DFQATT and SNEGSKA (reference sequence). The CDR3 sequence is 12 residues long.